The entry that follows covers one T cell receptor beta chain sequence. Clones were read by immunoSEQ multiplex PCR, and TCRdb kept only the in-frame ones, dropping some. Of 76,000 or so clones listed, about nine tenths are singletons. This CDR3 has 15 amino acids. V lost 7 bases and J lost 2, with 17 bases in between. The V gene's germline CDR1 is SEHNR and CDR2 FQNEAQ (reference sequence). These data come from a study of control samples from healthy donors and cancer patients. This receptor was taken from a woman aged 45-65 years with colorectal cancer. V gene TRBV7-9 combines with J gene TRBJ2-5; possible D gene TRBD1, 6 bases. Sequencing used PBMCs. The CDR3, as DNA: TGTGCCAGCAAGGCCGGGACAACGAATCAAGAGACCCAGTACTTC. Translated: CASKAGTTNQETQYF.